This TCR beta chain comes out of a study of cytomegalovirus exposure and HLA in healthy donors. The PCR contained 60 Vbeta and 13 Jbeta primers. Repertoires were generated with immunoSEQ multiplex PCR, while TCRdb's copy carries only in-frame clones and drops some. The table records roughly 130,000 clones, around three quarters of them present only once. Trimming took 2 bases from V and 11 from J, leaving 12 bases between them. The V gene's germline CDR1 is MNHEY and CDR2 SVGAGI. The CDR3 length is 12 residues. Sequenced sample: PBMCs. This chain connects TRBV6-5 to TRBJ1-1; TRBD1 is a possible D gene (6 bases). The TCR sequence derives from a man aged 40-50 years in good health and CMV-seronegative. The chain's CDR3 is CASSYPGERAFF. The CDR3 DNA sequence: TGTGCCAGCAGTTACCCAGGGGAGCGGGCTTTCTTT.